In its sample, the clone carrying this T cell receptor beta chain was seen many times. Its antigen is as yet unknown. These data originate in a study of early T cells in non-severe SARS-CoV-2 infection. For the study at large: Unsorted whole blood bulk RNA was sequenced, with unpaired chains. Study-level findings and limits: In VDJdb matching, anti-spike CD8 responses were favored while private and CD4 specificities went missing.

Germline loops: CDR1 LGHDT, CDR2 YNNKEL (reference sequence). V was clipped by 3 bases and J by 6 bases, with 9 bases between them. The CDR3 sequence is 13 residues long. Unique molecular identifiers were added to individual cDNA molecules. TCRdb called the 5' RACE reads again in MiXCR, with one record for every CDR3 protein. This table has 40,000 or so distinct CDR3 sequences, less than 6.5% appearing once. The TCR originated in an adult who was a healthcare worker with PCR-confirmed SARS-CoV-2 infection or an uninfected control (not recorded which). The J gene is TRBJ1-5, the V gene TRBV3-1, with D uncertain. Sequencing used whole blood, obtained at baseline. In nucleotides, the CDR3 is TGTGCCAGCAGCCAGGGCGCAGGTCAGCCCCAGCATTTT. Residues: CASSQGAGQPQHF.